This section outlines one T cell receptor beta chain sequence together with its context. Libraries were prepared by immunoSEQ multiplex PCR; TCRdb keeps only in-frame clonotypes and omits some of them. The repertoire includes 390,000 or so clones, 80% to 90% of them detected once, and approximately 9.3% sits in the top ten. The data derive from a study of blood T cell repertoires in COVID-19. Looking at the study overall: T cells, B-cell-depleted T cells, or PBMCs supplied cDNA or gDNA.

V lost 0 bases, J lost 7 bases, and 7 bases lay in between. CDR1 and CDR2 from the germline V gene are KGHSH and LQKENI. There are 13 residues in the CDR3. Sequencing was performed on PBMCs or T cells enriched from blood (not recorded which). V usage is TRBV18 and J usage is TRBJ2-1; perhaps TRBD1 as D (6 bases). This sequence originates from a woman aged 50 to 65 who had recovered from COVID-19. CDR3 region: CASSPPDRNEQFF. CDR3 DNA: TGTGCCAGCTCACCACCGGACAGAAATGAGCAGTTCTTC.